Listed below are T cell receptor beta chains from one sample, sequenced in a study of blood T cell repertoires in COVID-19. Using immunoSEQ multiplex PCR, the repertoire was profiled, and TCRdb retains in-frame clones only, with some absent. There are 97,000 or so clones in the sample; around 79% occur only once, and about a sixth lies in the top ten. The sample comprised peripheral blood. These receptor sequences come from a woman of 80 years or more with active or convalescent COVID-19. Each CDR3 is given with its conserved first and last residue. Each record gives: CDR3 DNA, CDR3 protein, clone size, J gene, V gene, D gene. D genes are given only for firm matches. Clone size is not always given. Where it is, it says once, few, many or a class for expanded clones.

CDR3nt: TGTGCCAGCAGTGACTCTAGGACAGGGTCCGGGGAGCTGTTTTTT
CDR3aa: CASSDSRTGSGELFF
abundance: few
j_gene: TRBJ2-2
v_gene: TRBV6-4
d_gene: TRBD1

CDR3nt: TGTGCCAGCAGCTTAGCAGGGGGGGTTGAGCAGTACTTC
CDR3aa: CASSLAGGVEQYF
abundance: NA
j_gene: TRBJ2-7
v_gene: TRBV7-9
d_gene: NA

CDR3nt: TGTGCCAGCACCCCGAGGGGGGGGGCCGCCTACGAGCAGTACTTC
CDR3aa: CASTPRGGAAYEQYF
abundance: NA
j_gene: TRBJ2-7
v_gene: TRBV2
d_gene: NA

CDR3nt: TGTGCCAGCAGTGAAACTGCGGGCGGGAGCTCCTACGAGCAGTACTTC
CDR3aa: CASSETAGGSSYEQYF
abundance: large
j_gene: TRBJ2-7
v_gene: TRBV6-1
d_gene: TRBD2

CDR3nt: TGTGCCTGGAGCGTCCGCGGGAGTTTGACAGATACGCAGTATTTT
CDR3aa: CAWSVRGSLTDTQYF
abundance: NA
j_gene: TRBJ2-3
v_gene: TRBV30
d_gene: TRBD2

CDR3nt: TGTGCCAGCTCACCATTTGCTCCCGTCACTCTCACAGATACGCAGTATTTT
CDR3aa: CASSPFAPVTLTDTQYF
abundance: NA
j_gene: TRBJ2-3
v_gene: TRBV18
d_gene: NA

CDR3nt: TGTGCCAGCAGCAATATAGGACAGGGAAGATCACCCCTCCACTTT
CDR3aa: CASSNIGQGRSPLHF
abundance: NA
j_gene: TRBJ1-6
v_gene: TRBV7-2
d_gene: TRBD1

CDR3nt: TGTGCCACCAGCTCCCTTGAGAACAATGAGCAGTTCTTC
CDR3aa: CATSSLENNEQFF
abundance: NA
j_gene: TRBJ2-1
v_gene: TRBV15
d_gene: NA

CDR3nt: TGTGCCAGCATCACTAGCGGATTATACAATGAGCAGTTCTTC
CDR3aa: CASITSGLYNEQFF
abundance: few
j_gene: TRBJ2-1
v_gene: TRBV28
d_gene: TRBD2

CDR3nt: TGTGCCACCAGTGATCCTACTAGCAGCGGGAGCTATGAGCAGTTCTTC
CDR3aa: CATSDPTSSGSYEQFF
abundance: once
j_gene: TRBJ2-1
v_gene: TRBV24-1
d_gene: TRBD2

CDR3nt: TGCGCCAGCAGCCAGGACAGGGGGCGGGGAGAAAAACTGTTTTTT
CDR3aa: CASSQDRGRGEKLFF
abundance: few
j_gene: TRBJ1-4
v_gene: TRBV4-3
d_gene: TRBD1

CDR3nt: TGTGCCAGCAGCCCACAGCTTGCCACCCCGGACTACGAGCAGTACTTC
CDR3aa: CASSPQLATPDYEQYF
abundance: NA
j_gene: TRBJ2-7
v_gene: TRBV7-9
d_gene: NA

CDR3nt: TGTGCCAGCAGTAGACAGGGGGTCAGGCAAGAGACCCAGTACTTC
CDR3aa: CASSRQGVRQETQYF
abundance: NA
j_gene: TRBJ2-5
v_gene: TRBV6-2/TRBV6-3
d_gene: TRBD1

CDR3nt: TGCGCCAGCAGCCAAGATTTGAGCGGGAGGGTCCGGCAGTACTTC
CDR3aa: CASSQDLSGRVRQYF
abundance: NA
j_gene: TRBJ2-7
v_gene: TRBV4-1
d_gene: TRBD2

CDR3nt: TGTGCCAGCAGTGCAGGGGAGAATGAAAAACTGTTTTTT
CDR3aa: CASSAGENEKLFF
abundance: NA
j_gene: TRBJ1-4
v_gene: TRBV2
d_gene: NA

CDR3nt: TGTGCCAGTAGTTACCGACAGCTGAACACTGAAGCTTTCTTT
CDR3aa: CASSYRQLNTEAFF
abundance: NA
j_gene: TRBJ1-1
v_gene: TRBV19
d_gene: NA

CDR3nt: TGTGCCAGTAGCCGCAGCGGGAACTCCTACAATGAGCAGTTCTTC
CDR3aa: CASSRSGNSYNEQFF
abundance: NA
j_gene: TRBJ2-1
v_gene: TRBV19
d_gene: TRBD2

CDR3nt: TGTGCCAGCAGTAGGGATGGGGGGATCAATTATGGCTACACCTTC
CDR3aa: CASSRDGGINYGYTF
abundance: NA
j_gene: TRBJ1-2
v_gene: TRBV27
d_gene: NA